This T cell receptor (beta chain) derives from a study of blood T cell repertoires in COVID-19. As for the study in general: Collection of acute and convalescent COVID-19 samples took place in the United States, Italy and Spain. From T cells, B-cell-depleted T cells, or PBMCs came the material, which was cDNA or gDNA.

As regards this clone: The same CDR3 also results from other DNA sequences found in this sample.

As handled by the study authors: Reference gene primer amplification gave nucleated cell count estimates. Profiled with immunoSEQ multiplex PCR; TCRdb holds only in-frame clones, not every one. The V and J calls and clone size come from that table; D and trimming were worked out from the DNA. The table includes over 350,000 clones, roughly 91% detected once. The germline V gene encodes CDR1 DFQATT and CDR2 SNEGSKA (reference sequence). The CDR3 loop spans 11 amino acids. Losses at the gene ends were 5 bases for V and 3 bases for J; bases not matched to a gene: 0. Material for sequencing was peripheral blood. V and J are TRBV20-1 and TRBJ1-2, with TRBD1 matching 7 bases. This receptor was identified in a woman in her 30s with acute or convalescent COVID-19. The CDR3 protein is CSAGTDYGYTF. For the CDR3, the DNA is TGCAGTGCTGGGACAGACTATGGCTACACCTTC.